The rows below give T cell receptor beta chains drawn from one sample of a study of cytomegalovirus exposure and HLA in healthy donors. The data were produced by immunoSEQ multiplex PCR, yet TCRdb's version contains in-frame clones alone and is incomplete. Its table lists approximately 54,000 clones. The specimen was PBMCs. The receptors were gathered from a woman aged 40 to 50 in good health and CMV-seronegative. CDR3s include the opening cysteine and the closing phenylalanine or tryptophan. The D gene is left open where the match is weak.

V: TRBV7-8
J: TRBJ2-1
D: TRBD2
DNA: TGTGCCAGCAGGAGGGGACTAGCGGGGACCTACAATGAGCAGTTCTTC
CDR3: CASRRGLAGTYNEQFF

V: TRBV6-6
J: TRBJ1-2
D: -
DNA: TGTGCCAGCAGACAGGGCTCTAACTATGGCTACACCTTC
CDR3: CASRQGSNYGYTF

V: TRBV11-2
J: TRBJ2-7
D: TRBD2
DNA: TGTGCCAGCAGCTCCGTGACTAGCGGCTACGAGCAGTACTTC
CDR3: CASSSVTSGYEQYF

V: TRBV7-6
J: TRBJ2-5
D: TRBD1
DNA: TGTGCCAGCAGCCCGGTGGACAGGGTAGAGACCCAGTACTTC
CDR3: CASSPVDRVETQYF

V: TRBV7-9
J: TRBJ2-5
D: TRBD1
DNA: TGTGCCAGCAGCAGGGACAGGGGGAACTACCAAGAGACCCAGTACTTC
CDR3: CASSRDRGNYQETQYF

V: TRBV4-2
J: TRBJ2-3
D: TRBD2
DNA: TGTGCCAGCAGCCAACTGTACTCCGGGACTAGCGGTCGAACAGATACGCAGTATTTT
CDR3: CASSQLYSGTSGRTDTQYF

V: TRBV30
J: TRBJ1-2
D: -
DNA: TGTGCTTGGAGATATGGCGGCTACACCTTC
CDR3: CAWRYGGYTF

V: TRBV4-1
J: TRBJ2-5
D: TRBD2
DNA: TGCGCCAGCAGCCACCCGGGACTAGCGGAAGAGACCCAGTACTTC
CDR3: CASSHPGLAEETQYF

V: TRBV18
J: TRBJ2-2
D: -
DNA: TGTGCCAGCTCACCCCCGTATGGCGGCCACCCCTCGAACACCGGGGAGCTGTTTTTT
CDR3: CASSPPYGGHPSNTGELFF

V: TRBV5-1
J: TRBJ2-5
D: -
DNA: TGCGCCAGCAGCCTGGGAGGGGGCTCCCAAGAGACCCAGTACTTC
CDR3: CASSLGGGSQETQYF

V: TRBV10-3
J: TRBJ1-6
D: -
DNA: TGTGCCATCGGATTAAGGGAGGGGGATTCACCCCTCCACTTT
CDR3: CAIGLREGDSPLHF

V: TRBV19
J: TRBJ1-1
D: -
DNA: TGTGCCAGTAGTGAGGGGGACGGCAGAAGATACACTGAAGCTTTCTTT
CDR3: CASSEGDGRRYTEAFF

V: TRBV5-1
J: TRBJ2-3
D: TRBD2
DNA: TGCGCCAGCAGCTTGGCCGCGGTAGCGGGGACAGATACGCAGTATTTT
CDR3: CASSLAAVAGTDTQYF

V: TRBV12-5
J: TRBJ2-7
D: -
DNA: TGTGCTAGTGGTTTATCAAGCGCCTACGAGCAGTACTTC
CDR3: CASGLSSAYEQYF

V: TRBV7-2
J: TRBJ1-1
D: -
DNA: TGTGCCAGCAGATATGGACAGCGCGCTGAAGCTTTCTTT
CDR3: CASRYGQRAEAFF

V: TRBV5-1
J: TRBJ2-3
D: TRBD2
DNA: TGCGCCAGCAGCGAAGCCGCGGGAGGGCCAGGAAATACGCAGTATTTT
CDR3: CASSEAAGGPGNTQYF

V: TRBV19
J: TRBJ1-2
D: TRBD1
DNA: TGTGCCAGTAGTTCGCGAGACAGGGAAAGAGGAGGCTACACCTTC
CDR3: CASSSRDRERGGYTF

V: TRBV19
J: TRBJ2-7
D: -
DNA: TGTGCCAGTAGTATCGGGGGATCCGGTTCCTACGAGCAGTACTTC
CDR3: CASSIGGSGSYEQYF

V: TRBV27
J: TRBJ1-5
D: -
DNA: TGTGCCATCCCGGACTTACGGGGCAATCAGCCCCAGCATTTT
CDR3: CAIPDLRGNQPQHF

V: TRBV27
J: TRBJ2-1
D: -
DNA: TGTGCCAGCAGCTTTGCGGGGCCACATGACAATGAGCAGTTCTTC
CDR3: CASSFAGPHDNEQFF

V: TRBV30
J: TRBJ2-7
D: -
DNA: TGTGCCTGGACCAAAGGGGCAGGGCTCGAGCAGTACTTC
CDR3: CAWTKGAGLEQYF

V: TRBV6-5
J: TRBJ2-7
D: -
DNA: TGTGCCAGCAGTTACTCGCGGTTTGGGGAGCAGTACTTC
CDR3: CASSYSRFGEQYF

V: TRBV5-1
J: TRBJ2-3
D: -
DNA: TGCGCCAGCACCCCACTAGAGGGGGGCACAGATACGCAGTATTTT
CDR3: CASTPLEGGTDTQYF

V: TRBV7-2
J: TRBJ1-5
D: TRBD1
DNA: TGTGCCAGCAGCGGCAGGGGGCAGCCCCAGCATTTT
CDR3: CASSGRGQPQHF

V: TRBV28
J: TRBJ2-5
D: -
DNA: TGTGCCAGCAGTTTGGGCGGGGGCGGTGTGAAGACCCAGTACTTC
CDR3: CASSLGGGGVKTQYF

V: TRBV5-1
J: TRBJ2-5
D: TRBD1
DNA: TGCGCCAGCAGCTCAACCACAGGGGCCATAGAGACCCAGTACTTC
CDR3: CASSSTTGAIETQYF

V: TRBV19
J: TRBJ1-2
D: TRBD1
DNA: TGTGCCAGTAGTATAGATATGGACAGGGGACTCTATGGCTACACCTTC
CDR3: CASSIDMDRGLYGYTF

V: TRBV4-1
J: TRBJ1-1
D: -
DNA: TGCGCCAGCAGCCAAGCCGACTTTGGGACTGAAGCTTTCTTT
CDR3: CASSQADFGTEAFF

V: TRBV2
J: TRBJ1-2
D: TRBD1
DNA: TGTGCCAGCAGCGGGACAGGGGGCGCGACGGGCTATGGCTACACCTTC
CDR3: CASSGTGGATGYGYTF

V: TRBV13
J: TRBJ1-6
D: -
DNA: TGTGCCAGCAGCTTAGGCGGAGATAATTCACCCCTCCACTTT
CDR3: CASSLGGDNSPLHF

V: TRBV27
J: TRBJ1-1
D: TRBD1
DNA: TGTGCCAGCAGTTTATTGGGGACAGGGACCACTGAAGCTTTCTTT
CDR3: CASSLLGTGTTEAFF

V: TRBV18
J: TRBJ1-2
D: -
DNA: TGTGCCAGCTCACCCCCGGCGGACACGAGGTGGGGGGGTGGCTACACCTTC
CDR3: CASSPPADTRWGGGYTF

V: TRBV2
J: TRBJ1-6
D: -
DNA: TGTGCCAGCAGCGTCCAAGGACAGAATAATTCACCCCTCCACTTT
CDR3: CASSVQGQNNSPLHF

V: TRBV19
J: TRBJ1-5
D: -
DNA: TGTGCCAGTAGTATTGGCCCGGGGTATCAGCCCCAGCATTTT
CDR3: CASSIGPGYQPQHF